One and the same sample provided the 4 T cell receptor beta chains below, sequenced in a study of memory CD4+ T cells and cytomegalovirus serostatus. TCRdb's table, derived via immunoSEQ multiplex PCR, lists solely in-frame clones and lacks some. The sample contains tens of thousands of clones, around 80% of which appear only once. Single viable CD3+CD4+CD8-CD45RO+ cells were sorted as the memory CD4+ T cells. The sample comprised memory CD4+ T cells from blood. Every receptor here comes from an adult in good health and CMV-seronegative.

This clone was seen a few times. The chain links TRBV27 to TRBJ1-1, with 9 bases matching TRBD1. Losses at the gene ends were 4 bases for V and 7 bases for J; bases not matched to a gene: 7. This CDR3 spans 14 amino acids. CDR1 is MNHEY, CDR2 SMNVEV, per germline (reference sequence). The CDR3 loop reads CASSSLRTGVEAFF. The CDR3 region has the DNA TGTGCCAGCAGTTCTTTAAGGACAGGGGTTGAAGCTTTCTTT.

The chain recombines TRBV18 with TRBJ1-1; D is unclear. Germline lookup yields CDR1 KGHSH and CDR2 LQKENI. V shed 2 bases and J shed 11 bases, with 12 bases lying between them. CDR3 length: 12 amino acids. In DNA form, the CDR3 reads TGTGCCAGCTCACCAGAACCATTGGGGGCTTTCTTT. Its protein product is CASSPEPLGAFF. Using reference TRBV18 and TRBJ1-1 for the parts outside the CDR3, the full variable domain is NAGVMQNPRHLVRRRGQEARLRCSPMKGHSHVYWYRQLPEEGLKFMVYLQKENIIDESGMPKERFSAEFPKEGPSILRIQQVVRGDSAAYFCASSPEPLGAFFGQGTRLTVV.

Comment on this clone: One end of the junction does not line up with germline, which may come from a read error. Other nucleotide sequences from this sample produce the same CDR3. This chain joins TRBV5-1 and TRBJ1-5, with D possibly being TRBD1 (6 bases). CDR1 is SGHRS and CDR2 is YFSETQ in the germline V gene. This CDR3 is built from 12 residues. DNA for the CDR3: TGTGCCAGCAGCTTGAGTCGACAGGCGGAGCATTTT. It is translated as CASSLSRQAEHF.

CDR3 nucleotide sequence: TGTGCCAGCAGCGTCACAGATGGCAGCACAGATACGCAGTATTTT. This encodes CASSVTDGSTDTQYF. The chain has TRBV9 and TRBJ2-3; D is unclear. CDR1 and CDR2 from the germline V gene are SGDLS and YYNGEE. Deletions cut 2 bases from V and 0 bases from J, with 10 bases between. The length of the CDR3 is 15 residues. The whole variable domain, remainder taken from reference TRBV9 and TRBJ2-3, is DSGVTQTPKHLITATGQRVTLRCSPRSGDLSVYWYQQSLDQGLQFLIQYYNGEERAKGNILERFSAQQFPDLHSELNLSSLELGDSALYFCASSVTDGSTDTQYFGPGTRLTVL.